A selection of T cell receptor beta chains follows, all from one sample in a study of CD8 T cells in ankylosing spondylitis. TCRdb redid the calling of the 5' RACE reads with MiXCR, one entry per CDR3 protein. The table shows about 840,000 distinct CDR3 sequences, with about 12% occurring only once. Sequenced: blood, either unsorted or a sorted T cell fraction (not recorded which). The receptor set was obtained from a male donor with ankylosing spondylitis. The CDR3 runs from the conserved cysteine through the conserved F or W. A D gene is named only where the DNA matches it firmly. A clone size is listed for some rows: how often the clone was seen (once, few, many), or a class if it is expanded.

clone_size	v_call	d_call	j_call	cdr3_aa	cdr3_nt
-	TRBV6-7	-	TRBJ2-1	CASNRYEQFF	TGTGCCAGCAATAGGTATGAGCAGTTCTTC
few	TRBV20-1	TRBD1	TRBJ1-1	CSARGTGQGVTEAFF	TGCAGTGCTAGAGGAACGGGACAGGGCGTCACTGAAGCTTTCTTT
-	TRBV20-1	TRBD1	TRBJ2-7	CSANPIARGLYEQYF	TGCAGTGCCAACCCGATCGCCAGGGGGCTCTACGAGCAGTACTTC
few	TRBV4-2	-	TRBJ2-5	CASSPGAGARVQETQYF	TGTGCCAGCAGCCCGGGGGCGGGAGCGAGGGTTCAAGAGACCCAGTACTTC
-	TRBV10-1	TRBD2	TRBJ2-3	CASSERLAGGDTQYF	TGCGCCAGCAGTGAGAGGCTAGCGGGAGGAGATACGCAGTATTTT
-	TRBV12-3/TRBV12-4	-	TRBJ2-2	CASSFPSVGIAGELFF	TGTGCCAGCAGTTTCCCGAGTGTAGGTATTGCCGGGGAGCTGTTTTTT
few	TRBV20-1	-	TRBJ2-2	CSARDPGNTGELFF	TGCAGTGCTAGAGATCCGGGTAACACCGGGGAGCTGTTTTTT
few	TRBV7-9	TRBD2	TRBJ2-3	CASSPRGAGGADTQYF	TGTGCCAGCAGCCCCCGCGGGGCGGGAGGGGCAGATACGCAGTATTTT
-	TRBV12-2	-	TRBJ2-2	CASRHPRGNTGELFF	TGTGCAAGTCGCCACCCACGGGGAAACACCGGGGAGCTGTTTTTT
few	TRBV6-5	-	TRBJ1-1	CASSYPPPLGGTEAFF	TGTGCCAGCAGTTACCCGCCCCCGTTAGGGGGGACTGAAGCTTTCTTT
many	TRBV6-4	-	TRBJ1-1	CASSQESETEAFF	TGTGCCAGCAGTCAGGAAAGTGAGACTGAAGCTTTCTTT
-	TRBV4-1	-	TRBJ2-1	CASSLNRGAGSSYNEQFF	TGCGCCAGCAGCCTTAATAGGGGGGCCGGCAGCTCCTACAATGAGCAGTTCTTC
-	TRBV5-1	-	TRBJ1-6	CASSSGTSYNSPLHF	TGCGCCAGCAGTTCCGGGACATCATATAATTCACCCCTCCACTTT
few	TRBV5-1	TRBD2	TRBJ2-7	CASSFKLAGGNNEQYF	TGCGCCAGCAGCTTCAAACTAGCGGGGGGGAACAACGAGCAGTACTTC
few	TRBV28	-	TRBJ2-7	CASSLSLPSYEQYF	TGTGCCAGCAGTTTATCCCTGCCCAGCTACGAGCAGTACTTC
many	TRBV7-2	-	TRBJ1-6	CASSLMVSNSPLHF	TGTGCCAGCAGCTTAATGGTCAGCAATTCACCCCTCCACTTT
few	TRBV5-6	-	TRBJ2-7	CASSHLTETYEQYF	TGTGCCAGCAGCCACCTAACAGAGACCTACGAGCAGTACTTC
few	TRBV20-1	-	TRBJ1-2	CSARGAGSDGYTF	TGCAGTGCTAGAGGGGCAGGTTCGGATGGCTACACCTTC
many	TRBV20-1	-	TRBJ1-5	CSARVNAGAQHF	TGCAGTGCTAGAGTGAACGCTGGGGCCCAGCATTTT
many	TRBV19	TRBD1	TRBJ1-5	CATSTSQGARSNQPQHF	TGTGCCACGTCGACTAGTCAGGGGGCTAGGAGCAATCAGCCCCAGCATTTT
-	TRBV7-2	-	TRBJ1-3	CASRGTPGNTIYF	TGTGCCAGCAGGGGGACGCCTGGAAACACCATATATTTT
few	TRBV29-1	-	TRBJ1-4	CSVATGQTNEKLFF	TGCAGCGTTGCGACAGGACAAACTAATGAAAAACTGTTTTTT
-	TRBV7-9	-	TRBJ1-4	CASSLTPPGYEEKLFF	TGTGCCAGCAGCTTGACCCCCCCCGGGTACGAAGAAAAACTGTTTTTT
few	TRBV9	-	TRBJ1-1	CASSVDGLSGTEAFF	TGTGCCAGCAGCGTAGACGGGCTTAGCGGCACTGAAGCTTTCTTT
many	TRBV7-6	TRBD1	TRBJ1-2	CASSLGGQGNYGYTF	TGTGCCAGCAGCTTAGGGGGACAGGGAAACTATGGCTACACCTTC
-	TRBV5-1	-	TRBJ2-5	CASSLGPSEETQYF	TGCGCCAGCAGCTTGGGTCCATCCGAAGAGACCCAGTACTTC
few	TRBV20-1	-	TRBJ2-7	CSARSGPGNEQYF	TGCAGTGCTCGGTCGGGACCAGGGAACGAGCAGTACTTC
-	TRBV20-1	-	TRBJ1-6	CSALRQTYNSPLHF	TGCAGTGCTCTTCGACAGACCTATAATTCACCCCTCCACTTT
many	TRBV7-2	TRBD1	TRBJ2-7	CASSLSTGGYYEQYF	TGTGCCAGCAGCTTGTCGACAGGGGGCTACTACGAGCAGTACTTC
-	TRBV20-1	TRBD1	TRBJ1-5	CSASDDRGQPQHF	TGCAGTGCTAGTGATGACAGGGGACAGCCCCAGCATTTT
-	TRBV4-2	-	TRBJ2-4	CASSRMDSIKNIQYF	TGTGCCAGCAGCCGGATGGACTCGATAAAGAACATTCAGTACTTC